This T cell receptor beta chain derives from a study of control samples from healthy donors and cancer patients. Per germline, CDR1 MNHEY and CDR2 SMNVEV (reference sequence). The CDR3 covers 12 residues. V was clipped by 6 bases and J by 6 bases; unmatched bases: 4. TCRdb's table, derived via immunoSEQ multiplex PCR, lists solely in-frame clones and lacks some. The sample includes about 49,000 clones, approximately 86% seen only once; the top ten take about 2.7%. The rearrangement links TRBV27 to TRBJ2-7, with 8 bases lining up with TRBD1. Input material: PBMCs. This receptor was obtained from a woman between 50 and 59 years old with lung cancer. CDR3 loop: CASSGQGGEQYF. The CDR3, as DNA: TGTGCCAGCAGCGGACAGGGCGGCGAGCAGTACTTC.